The 14 T cell receptor beta chains reported below all come from one sample, sequenced in a study of cytomegalovirus exposure and HLA in healthy donors. Researchers ran the PCR with 60 Vbeta and 13 Jbeta primers. TCRdb keeps only in-frame clones here, not all; method: immunoSEQ multiplex PCR. The repertoire consists of about 150,000 clones, with 60% to 80% occurring once and the leading ten covering about 0.66%. The sample taken for sequencing was PBMCs. These receptors originate from a male donor in good health and CMV-seronegative.

The chain combines TRBV6-5 with TRBJ2-7; D is uncertain. The V gene lost 6 bases and the J gene lost 0 bases, with 6 bases spanning the gap. Germline V lookup: CDR1 MNHEY, CDR2 SVGAGI. The CDR3 sequence is 12 residues long. DNA for the CDR3: TGTGCCAGCAGATCGAGCTCCTACGAGCAGTACTTC. Its protein is CASRSSSYEQYF.

This clone has just a few counts. This chain joins TRBV9 and TRBJ2-7; D not certain. The CDR3 is 15 residues long. V lost 0 bases to trimming and J lost 1 base, with 11 bases between them. CDR1 SGDLS and CDR2 YYNGEE come from the germline V gene. The CDR3 sequence is CASSVGASASYEQYF. CDR3 nucleotides: TGTGCCAGCAGCGTAGGGGCAAGTGCTTCCTACGAGCAGTACTTC.

This sequence joins TRBV2 and TRBJ1-5, with D maybe TRBD1 (5 bases). The CDR3 runs to 15 residues. Trimming cost V 4 bases and J 3 bases, with 13 bases left between them. In germline, CDR1 is SNHLY, CDR2 FYNNEI. The CDR3: CASSVGDRANQPQHF. Here the CDR3 DNA reads TGTGCCAGCAGTGTTGGAGACAGAGCCAATCAGCCCCAGCATTTT. Supplemented by reference TRBV2 and TRBJ1-5, the full variable domain reads EPEVTQTPSHQVTQMGQEVILRCVPISNHLYFYWYRQILGQKVEFLVSFYNNEISEKSEIFDDQFSVERPDGSNFTLKIRSTKLEDSAMYFCASSVGDRANQPQHFGDGTRLSIL.

This chain connects TRBV30 to TRBJ1-2; D is possibly TRBD1 (5 bases). The V end lost 1 base, the J end lost 3 bases, and 12 bases lay between the germline ends. The CDR3 is made up of 14 amino acids. Germline assignment: CDR1 GTSNPN and CDR2 SVGIG (reference sequence). CDR3 residues: CAWSAPGPDYGYTF. CDR3 in DNA: TGTGCCTGGAGTGCCCCAGGGCCGGACTATGGCTACACCTTC.

This clone was observed a single time. Here the CDR3 reads CASSFSGGASLQTQYF. The CDR3 bases are TGTGCCAGCAGCTTCTCCGGGGGGGCGTCTCTCCAGACCCAGTACTTC. The chain uses TRBV11-2 and TRBJ2-5; TRBD2 matches at 8 bases. The V gene's germline CDR1 is SGHAT and CDR2 FQNNGV. V gave up 3 bases and J gave up 6 bases; unmatched junction bases: 12. The CDR3 loop spans 16 amino acids.

Concerning this clone: Sequence at one end of the junction differs from germline and may be a read error. The J gene is TRBJ2-3, the V gene TRBV4-1; 7 bases are a match to TRBD2. Germline CDR1 MGHRA, CDR2 YSYEKL. The CDR3 is 16 residues long. CDR3 nucleotides: TGCGCCAGCAGACAAGAATGGGGGGGGAGCACAGATACGCAGTATTTT. Encoded protein: CASRQEWGGSTDTQYF.

The chain combines TRBV7-2 with TRBJ2-1; 11 bases fit TRBD2. The CDR3 is 16 amino acids. The germline gives CDR1 SGHTA, CDR2 FQGNSA. The V and J ends lost 6 bases and 5 bases, in that order; junction bases with no gene match: 9. The CDR3: CASRQTGTSGNNEQFF. The CDR3 nucleotides are TGTGCCAGCAGACAAACCGGGACTAGCGGAAACAATGAGCAGTTCTTC.

The chain combines TRBV9 with TRBJ2-2; TRBD2 might be the D (6 bases). Germline CDR1 SGDLS, CDR2 YYNGEE. The CDR3 loop spans 17 amino acids. V lost 0 bases and J 6 bases, leaving 18 bases between the germline ends. Written as DNA, the CDR3 is TGTGCCAGCAGCGTAGCTGTGGGGGGAATAAGGGCCGGGGAGCTGTTTTTT. Translated: CASSVAVGGIRAGELFF.

The chain couples TRBV20-1 to TRBJ1-5; no clear D. CDR3 length: 11 amino acids. V dropped 0 bases and J dropped 13 bases, with 10 bases sitting between them. Germline CDR1 DFQATT, CDR2 SNEGSKA (reference sequence). This CDR3 is CSARDQARQHF. In DNA, the CDR3 is TGCAGTGCTAGAGATCAGGCACGTCAGCATTTT.

The V gene is TRBV5-6, the J gene TRBJ2-6, with a weak D call TRBD2 (5 bases). V lost 4 bases and J lost 1, with 18 bases in between. There are 18 residues in the CDR3. The germline CDR1 and CDR2 sequences are SGHDT and YYEEEE. Written as DNA, the CDR3 is TGTGCCAGCAGCCCCCTGGTTTTTCGGGGTTCTGGGGCCAACGTCCTGACTTTC. Amino acids: CASSPLVFRGSGANVLTF. Full variable domain (outside the CDR3, taken from reference TRBV5-6 and TRBJ2-6): DAGVTQSPTHLIKTRGQQVTLRCSPKSGHDTVSWYQQALGQGPQFIFQYYEEEERQRGNFPDRFSGHQFPNYSSELNVNALLLGDSALYLCASSPLVFRGSGANVLTFGAGSRLTVL.

The rearrangement joins TRBV20-1 to TRBJ1-1; D uncertain. The CDR3 has 11 residues. Trimming pared 3 bases from V and 6 bases from J, leaving 8 bases between. Germline CDR1 and CDR2: DFQATT and SNEGSKA (reference sequence). CDR3: CSARRSAEAFF. Written as DNA, the CDR3 is TGCAGTGCTAGGCGGTCGGCTGAAGCTTTCTTT.

This sequence joins TRBV19 and TRBJ2-6, with 8 bases identical to TRBD2. With 7 bases clipped from V and 0 bases from J, the junction kept 2 bases outside the gene matches. This CDR3 is built from 15 residues. Germline lookup yields CDR1 LNHDA and CDR2 SQIVND (reference sequence). The CDR3 bases are TGTGCCAGTAAAGCGGGAGCCTCTGGGGCCAACGTCCTGACTTTC. Amino acids: CASKAGASGANVLTF.

The V call is TRBV10-3, the J call TRBJ2-2, with 10 bases aligning to TRBD2. In germline, CDR1 is ENHRY, CDR2 SYGVKD. This CDR3 spans 14 amino acids. With V trimmed by 8 bases and J by 1 base, 1 base remained unmatched. The CDR3 DNA reads TGTGCCATCGGGACTAGCGAGAACACCGGGGAGCTGTTTTTT. It is translated as CAIGTSENTGELFF.

Only a few counts were recorded for this clone. The gene calls are TRBV25-1 and TRBJ2-2; D not certain. This CDR3 contains 15 residues. Germline V gene sequence: CDR1 MGHDK, CDR2 SYGVNS. The V gene lost 0 bases and the J gene lost 1 base, with 6 bases spanning the gap. CDR3 DNA: TGTGCCAGCAGTGAATATGCAGGGAACACCGGGGAGCTGTTTTTT. It is translated as CASSEYAGNTGELFF.